The 11 T cell receptor beta chains given below trace back to one sample, sequenced in a study of blood T cell repertoires in COVID-19. Measured with immunoSEQ multiplex PCR; TCRdb has only the in-frame clones, and not every one. The repertoire consists of over 250,000 clones, with roughly 90% occurring once and the leading ten covering about 3%. Sequences were obtained from PBMCs or T cells enriched from blood (not recorded which). These receptor sequences come from a woman between 50 and 59 years old who had recovered from COVID-19.

The CDR3 loop reads CASSPTGDFYEQYF. The CDR3 DNA follows: TGTGCCAGCAGTCCGACAGGGGACTTCTACGAGCAGTACTTC. The chain links TRBV6-2 or TRBV6-3 to TRBJ2-7; the match to TRBD1 covers 8 bases. The CDR3 loop spans 14 amino acids. CDR1 and CDR2 from the germline V gene are MNHEY and SVGEGT. The trim removed 5 bases at V and 3 bases at J, leaving 6 bases unmatched.

The chain joins TRBV9 to TRBJ2-1; 7 bases are shared with TRBD2. The CDR3 contains 15 residues. The junction had 4 bases not matched to a gene; V was cut back by 0 bases and J by 4 bases. Germline lookup yields CDR1 SGDLS and CDR2 YYNGEE. CDR3 protein: CASSVVAGDYNEQFF. CDR3 nucleotides: TGTGCCAGCAGCGTAGTGGCGGGAGATTACAATGAGCAGTTCTTC.

The chain employs TRBV5-1 and TRBJ2-5, with TRBD2 matching 7 bases. Trimming at V came to 1 base and at J to 5 bases, leaving 8 bases not matched to a gene. The germline gives CDR1 SGHRS, CDR2 YFSETQ. The CDR3 totals 15 residues. In nucleotides, the CDR3 is TGCGCCAGCAGCTTGAATCTAGGGGAGGGGGAGACCCAGTACTTC. Translating it yields CASSLNLGEGETQYF.

This clone was observed a few times. This rearrangement joins TRBV7-3 to TRBJ1-1, with D tentatively TRBD1 (5 bases). Germline CDR1 reads SGHTA; CDR2 reads FQGTGA. The CDR3 is made up of 13 amino acids. V lost 4 bases, J lost 1 base, and 7 bases lay in between. CDR3 region: CASSSDTNTEAFF. The DNA for the CDR3 is TGTGCCAGCAGCTCGGACACGAACACTGAAGCTTTCTTT.

The chain recombines TRBV27 with TRBJ1-6; TRBD1 matches at 9 bases. V lost 7 bases and J lost 7; bases outside the gene matches: 5. CDR1 and CDR2 from the germline V gene are MNHEY and SMNVEV (reference sequence). The CDR3 has 14 amino acids. The CDR3 here is CASNPGQGNSPLHF. CDR3 nucleotides: TGTGCCAGCAACCCGGGACAGGGAAATTCACCCCTCCACTTT.

This chain connects TRBV28 to TRBJ2-3; D may be TRBD2 (5 bases). Trimming left V 2 bases short and J 0 bases short, with 15 bases between. CDR1 and CDR2 from the germline V gene are MDHEN and SYDVKM. CDR3 length: 17 residues. The CDR3 spells CASSLKASSGSTDTQYF. The CDR3 DNA sequence: TGTGCCAGCAGTTTAAAGGCCTCAAGCGGAAGCACAGATACGCAGTATTTT.

J is TRBJ2-3 and V is TRBV2; 8 positions agree with TRBD2. The trim removed 4 bases at V and 2 bases at J, leaving 2 bases unmatched. The CDR3 contains 14 residues. Germline V gives CDR1 SNHLY, CDR2 FYNNEI. The CDR3 loop reads CASSGAGATDTQYF. DNA for the CDR3: TGTGCCAGCAGTGGAGCGGGAGCCACAGATACGCAGTATTTT.

The chain couples TRBV4-3 to TRBJ1-2; D might be TRBD1 (5 bases). Deletions cut 1 base from V and 7 bases from J, with 22 bases between. There are 17 residues in the CDR3. Germline V gene data show CDR1 as LGHNA and CDR2 as YSLEER. The CDR3 nucleotides read TGCGCCAGCAGCCAAGTCGTGACGGCAGGGCGAAGGGGTGGCTACACCTTC. It codes for CASSQVVTAGRRGGYTF.

The chain employs TRBV14 and TRBJ1-1; D might be TRBD1 (5 bases). V lost 7 bases to trimming and J lost 6 bases, with 15 bases between them. This CDR3 spans 13 amino acids. Germline lookup yields CDR1 SGHDN and CDR2 FVKESK. The CDR3 loop is CASTEGPGAEAFF. CDR3 DNA sequence: TGTGCCAGCACCGAAGGACCGGGGGCTGAAGCTTTCTTT.

This rearrangement joins TRBV9 to TRBJ1-3, with D unresolved. V was clipped by 0 bases and J by 0 bases, with 10 bases between them. The CDR3 loop spans 16 amino acids. Germline CDR1 SGDLS, CDR2 YYNGEE. The CDR3 nucleotides are TGTGCCAGCAGCGTAGTTTCCACAGTCTCTGGAAACACCATATATTTT. This sequence encodes CASSVVSTVSGNTIYF. Using reference TRBV9 and TRBJ1-3 for the parts outside the CDR3, the full variable domain is DSGVTQTPKHLITATGQRVTLRCSPRSGDLSVYWYQQSLDQGLQFLIQYYNGEERAKGNILERFSAQQFPDLHSELNLSSLELGDSALYFCASSVVSTVSGNTIYFGEGSWLTVV.

The chain couples TRBV7-3 to TRBJ2-1; 7 bases are shared with TRBD1. CDR1 is SGHTA, CDR2 FQGTGA, per germline. The trim removed 4 bases at V and 10 bases at J, leaving 7 bases unmatched. The CDR3 has 13 amino acids. The DNA for the CDR3 is TGTGCCAGCAGCTCCGGACAGGATGGGGAGCAGTTCTTC. This sequence encodes CASSSGQDGEQFF.